These 27 T cell receptor beta chains were sequenced from one sample in a study of T cell responses to AZD1222 COVID-19 vaccine. Sequencing was performed with immunoSEQ multiplex PCR; in TCRdb, only in-frame clones are kept and a portion is missing. The top ten clones hold approximately 4% of a sample with about 130,000 clones, approximately 80% of them seen once. Sequencing was performed on peripheral blood, taken on day 0 of AZD1222 vaccination. Receptors were obtained from an adult in good health.

V gene TRBV28 combines with J gene TRBJ2-1, with TRBD2 identical over 7 bases. With V trimmed by 6 bases and J by 1 base, 15 bases remained unmatched. The CDR3 is 18 amino acids. Germline CDR1 MDHEN, CDR2 SYDVKM. The CDR3 reads CASSSGGGGKSSYNEQFF. The CDR3 DNA reads TGTGCCAGCAGCTCAGGAGGCGGGGGTAAATCTTCCTACAATGAGCAGTTCTTC.

The rearrangement uses TRBV6-5 and TRBJ2-1; the match to TRBD2 covers 8 bases. This CDR3 is 14 amino acids long. J lost 6 bases, V lost 8 bases, and 9 bases had no gene match. The germline V gene encodes CDR1 MNHEY and CDR2 SVGAGI. The CDR3 DNA reads TGTGCCAGCCGTCTAGCGGGCCCCCCCAATGAGCAGTTCTTC. It translates to CASRLAGPPNEQFF.

This chain joins TRBV27 and TRBJ2-7; 9 bases align to TRBD1. V lost 8 bases and J lost 4; bases outside the gene matches: 15. The CDR3 spans 16 residues. Germline CDR1 and CDR2: MNHEY and SMNVEV (reference sequence). Here the CDR3 reads CASAKATTGGGYEQYF. In DNA form, the CDR3 reads TGTGCCAGCGCTAAGGCCACAACAGGGGGCGGATACGAGCAGTACTTC.

This rearrangement joins TRBV5-1 to TRBJ2-7; 9 nucleotides align to TRBD1. Trimming cost V 5 bases and J 1 base; bases outside gene matches: 7. The CDR3 spans 15 residues. Germline V gene lookup returns CDR1 SGHRS and CDR2 YFSETQ. In DNA, the CDR3 is TGCGCCAGCAGTCCGGACAGGGGACATTCCTACGAGCAGTACTTC. Protein: CASSPDRGHSYEQYF.

V gene TRBV4-2 combines with J gene TRBJ1-4; 7 nucleotides match TRBD1. Trimming removed 0 bases from V and 8 bases from J; junction bases left unmatched: 12. The CDR3 consists of 17 residues. CDR1 is LGHNA, CDR2 YNFKEQ, per germline. CDR3 nucleotides: TGTGCCAGCAGCCAAGACCCCAAAACAGGGGAGGTCGAAAAACTGTTTTTT. This gives the protein CASSQDPKTGEVEKLFF.

The CDR3 spells CATSHMVWSGERRNEQFF. CDR3 nucleotide sequence: TGTGCCACCAGCCATATGGTCTGGTCGGGGGAGCGACGCAATGAGCAGTTCTTC. The chain couples TRBV15 to TRBJ2-1; D might be TRBD2 (6 bases). The CDR3 length is 18 residues. In germline, CDR1 is LNHNV, CDR2 YYDKDF (reference sequence). Between the trimmed V and J ends, which lost 5 bases and 6 bases, there was a span of 26 bases. The full variable domain, completed using reference TRBV15 and TRBJ2-1, is DAMVIQNPRYQVTQFGKPVTLSCSQTLNHNVMYWYQQKSSQAPKLLFHYYDKDFNNEADTPDNFQSRRPNTSFCFLDIRSPGLGDTAMYLCATSHMVWSGERRNEQFFGPGTRLTVL.

This clone was observed a few times. V and J are TRBV5-4 and TRBJ1-2; 7 nucleotides align to TRBD1. Trimming cost V 0 bases and J 5 bases; bases outside gene matches: 7. The CDR3 consists of 15 residues. Germline CDR1 is SGHNT and CDR2 is YYREEE (reference sequence). CDR3 loop: CASSLEEGADYGYTF. The CDR3 DNA follows: TGTGCCAGCAGCTTGGAGGAGGGGGCGGATTATGGCTACACCTTC.

The rearrangement joins TRBV5-1 to TRBJ1-2, with 8 bases matching TRBD1. The germline gives CDR1 SGHRS, CDR2 YFSETQ. The V and J ends lost 4 bases and 8 bases, in that order; junction bases with no gene match: 7. This CDR3 contains 13 residues. CDR3 coding DNA: TGCGCCAGCAGCCCGGGACAGGAAGCCGGCTACACCTTC. Encoded protein: CASSPGQEAGYTF.

The chain carries TRBV27 and TRBJ1-2, with TRBD1 matching over 8 bases. The CDR3 runs to 13 residues. The trim removed 1 base at V and 7 bases at J, leaving 2 bases unmatched. The germline V gene encodes CDR1 MNHEY and CDR2 SMNVEV (reference sequence). The CDR3 nucleotides are TGTGCCAGCAGTTTATGGACAGGGAGTGGCTACACCTTC. This translates into CASSLWTGSGYTF.

This clone occurred a few times. V usage is TRBV7-9 and J usage is TRBJ2-3, with TRBD1 matching over 8 bases. Germline-derived CDR1 and CDR2 are SEHNR and FQNEAQ (reference sequence). The CDR3 is 14 amino acids. V shed 5 bases, J shed 4 bases, and the junction held 5 bases outside the gene matches. The CDR3 DNA sequence: TGTGCCAGCAGCGCGGACAGGGCGCCAGATACGCAGTATTTT. This gives the protein CASSADRAPDTQYF.

The chain employs TRBV28 and TRBJ2-7, with 12 bases lining up with TRBD1. The germline gives CDR1 MDHEN, CDR2 SYDVKM. The CDR3 is made up of 15 amino acids. The junction had 4 bases not matched to a gene; V was cut back by 3 bases and J by 4 bases. Written as DNA, the CDR3 is TGTGCCAGCAGTTTGGGGACAGGGGGCAGTTACGAGCAGTACTTC. Its protein product is CASSLGTGGSYEQYF.

The V call is TRBV15, the J call TRBJ2-3; D gene unclear. This CDR3 has 14 residues. The germline gives CDR1 LNHNV, CDR2 YYDKDF (reference sequence). The V and J ends lost 1 base and 0 bases respectively, with 5 bases between them. The CDR3 protein is CATSRVLSTDTQYF. CDR3 sequence (DNA): TGTGCCACCAGCAGAGTGCTTAGCACAGATACGCAGTATTTT.

The chain recombines TRBV28 with TRBJ1-1; tentatively, D is TRBD1 (5 bases). The CDR3 is 18 residues long. The V end lost 4 bases, the J end lost 1 base, and 22 bases lay between the germline ends. Germline values: CDR1 MDHEN, CDR2 SYDVKM. CDR3 sequence reads: CASSSTPGLYVSNTEAFF. The CDR3 DNA follows: TGTGCCAGCAGTTCTACTCCGGGACTGTATGTTTCGAACACTGAAGCTTTCTTT.

The DNA for the CDR3 is TGTGCCAGCAGTTTTACTCGGGAGGCTAATCAGCCCCAGCATTTT. Translating gives CASSFTREANQPQHF. The chain carries TRBV6-5 and TRBJ1-5; D uncertain. Germline CDR1 MNHEY, CDR2 SVGAGI. CDR3 length: 15 amino acids. V gave up 4 bases and J gave up 4 bases, with 14 bases separating them.

This chain links TRBV5-1 with TRBJ1-4, with D possibly TRBD1 on 6 matching bases. The CDR3 runs 15 residues. V shed 2 bases and J shed 3 bases, with 11 bases lying between them. CDR1 is SGHRS and CDR2 is YFSETQ in the germline V gene. For the CDR3, the DNA is TGCGCCAGCAGCTTTGGATCAGGGGCTAATGAAAAACTGTTTTTT. It translates to CASSFGSGANEKLFF. Variable domain in full (rest from reference TRBV5-1 and TRBJ1-4): KAGVTQTPRYLIKTRGQQVTLSCSPISGHRSVSWYQQTPGQGLQFLFEYFSETQRNKGNFPGRFSGRQFSNSRSEMNVSTLELGDSALYLCASSFGSGANEKLFFGSGTQLSVL.

This chain links TRBV5-1 with TRBJ1-5, with D possibly TRBD1 on 5 matching bases. CDR3 length: 13 residues. V lost 1 base, J lost 15 bases, and 17 bases lay in between. Germline CDR1 is SGHRS and CDR2 is YFSETQ. The CDR3 coding sequence is TGCGCCAGCAGCTTGACGGGGCGAGGAAGAAGGCATTTT. Translating it yields CASSLTGRGRRHF.

The V gene is TRBV4-1, the J gene TRBJ2-2; 8 nucleotides line up with TRBD1. CDR3 length equals 17 residues. Germline V gene data show CDR1 as MGHRA and CDR2 as YSYEKL. Germline trimming cut 1 base from V and 2 bases from J; bases unmatched to any gene: 6. Here the CDR3 DNA reads TGCGCCAGCAGCCAAGCTGTAGACAGGGGAAACACCGGGGAGCTGTTTTTT. The encoded protein is CASSQAVDRGNTGELFF.

The rearrangement joins TRBV6-6 to TRBJ1-5; D remains ambiguous. Germline V lookup: CDR1 MNHNY, CDR2 SVGAGI (reference sequence). The CDR3 spans 12 residues. Trimming shortened V by 8 bases and J by 1 base, and 6 bases separated the two germline ends. CDR3 DNA sequence: TGTGCCAGCTCCTTAAGCAATCAGCCCCAGCATTTT. Translation gives CASSLSNQPQHF.

This chain uses TRBV24-1 with TRBJ1-5; 7 bases are shared with TRBD1. The germline CDR1 and CDR2 sequences are KGHDR and SFDVKD. J was trimmed by 0 bases and V by 5 bases; bases with no gene match: 15. The CDR3 covers 19 residues. In nucleotides, the CDR3 is TGTGCCACCAGTGCCCAACCGAAAACAGGGGTCCATAGCAATCAGCCCCAGCATTTT. It is translated as CATSAQPKTGVHSNQPQHF.

This sequence joins TRBV19 and TRBJ1-2; tentatively, D is TRBD1 (6 bases). The CDR3 has 13 residues. Trimming took 4 bases from V and 0 from J, leaving 6 bases between them. The germline V gene has CDR1 LNHDA and CDR2 SQIVND (reference sequence). CDR3 in amino acids: CASSKGANYGYTF. The CDR3, as DNA: TGTGCCAGTAGTAAGGGGGCTAACTATGGCTACACCTTC.

The rearrangement links TRBV5-1 to TRBJ2-1; 7 nucleotides match TRBD2. CDR1 SGHRS and CDR2 YFSETQ come from the germline V gene. The V segment lost 4 bases and the J segment 3 bases; nucleotides outside the gene matches: 7. CDR3 length equals 15 residues. The chain's CDR3 is CASSIGLEVYNEQFF. CDR3 sequence (DNA): TGCGCCAGCAGCATTGGACTAGAGGTCTACAATGAGCAGTTCTTC.

On this clone: Other DNA sequences of this sample code for an identical CDR3. Here the CDR3 DNA reads TGTGCCAGCAGCGTAGGGCAGGGCGGGAACACTGAAGCTTTCTTT. This encodes CASSVGQGGNTEAFF. The gene calls are TRBV5-6 and TRBJ1-1; a possible D gene is TRBD1 (5 bases). Germline V lookup: CDR1 SGHDT, CDR2 YYEEEE. V gave up 4 bases and J gave up 1 base, with 14 bases separating them. The CDR3 contains 15 residues. The full variable domain, its missing parts supplied by reference TRBV5-6 and TRBJ1-1, is DAGVTQSPTHLIKTRGQQVTLRCSPKSGHDTVSWYQQALGQGPQFIFQYYEEEERQRGNFPDRFSGHQFPNYSSELNVNALLLGDSALYLCASSVGQGGNTEAFFGQGTRLTVV.

The chain combines TRBV7-9 with TRBJ1-5; 8 nucleotides match TRBD1. Germline-derived CDR1 and CDR2 are SEHNR and FQNEAQ (reference sequence). There are 15 residues in the CDR3. J was trimmed by 4 bases and V by 5 bases; bases with no gene match: 7. The CDR3 loop is CASSHTRTGNQPQHF. For the CDR3, the DNA is TGTGCCAGCAGCCACACCAGGACAGGGAATCAGCCCCAGCATTTT.

The rearrangement joins TRBV28 to TRBJ1-5, with 7 bases matching TRBD1. Germline loops: CDR1 MDHEN, CDR2 SYDVKM. This CDR3 comprises 16 residues. Losses at the gene ends were 3 bases for V and 4 bases for J; bases not matched to a gene: 9. CDR3 in amino acids: CASSLRTGRSNQPQHF. In DNA form, the CDR3 reads TGTGCCAGCAGTTTGCGGACAGGCCGATCTAATCAGCCCCAGCATTTT.

The chain links TRBV5-6 to TRBJ2-7; perhaps TRBD2 as D (6 bases). This CDR3 has 13 amino acids. Germline V gives CDR1 SGHDT, CDR2 YYEEEE. The germline V and J ends were trimmed by 2 bases and 6 bases, with 12 bases remaining between them. DNA of the CDR3: TGTGCCAGCAGCTTCCAGGGAGGAGGCGAGCAGTACTTC. Amino acids: CASSFQGGGEQYF.

The chain uses TRBV2 and TRBJ1-5, with D perhaps TRBD1 (6 bases). CDR1 is SNHLY and CDR2 is FYNNEI in the germline V gene. V gave up 0 bases and J gave up 4 bases, with 7 bases separating them. This CDR3 comprises 14 residues. CDR3 nucleotide sequence: TGTGCCAGCAGTGAAGCGACAGGAAATCAGCCCCAGCATTTT. This encodes CASSEATGNQPQHF.

The chain joins TRBV27 to TRBJ1-1; TRBD1 is a possible D gene (6 bases). This CDR3 comprises 15 residues. Looked up from germline, CDR1 is MNHEY and CDR2 is SMNVEV (reference sequence). V shed 8 bases and J shed 7 bases, with 23 bases lying between them. The CDR3 loop reads CASVGLWGARGEAFF. The CDR3 bases are TGTGCCAGCGTCGGTTTATGGGGGGCGCGGGGTGAAGCTTTCTTT.